The 17 T cell receptor beta chains below all came from one sample that was sequenced in a study of blood T cells in healthy people across ages. Then a second PCR, running roughly 7 to 12 cycles, was carried out with a sample-barcoded 5' primer and a J-beta primer mix. TCRdb reanalysed the 5' RACE reads using MiXCR and keeps one entry per CDR3 protein. The sample holds fewer than 750,000 distinct CDR3 sequences, over 40% seen once. Material for sequencing was blood. These receptors were obtained from a woman at least 80 years old in good health.

This clonotype was seen a single time. The chain is built from TRBV6-6 and TRBJ2-4, with 8 bases aligning to TRBD2. TRBJ2-7 matches the DNA end more closely, so the J call is doubtful. The CDR3 covers 13 residues. Germline-derived CDR1 and CDR2 are MNHNY and SVGAGI (reference sequence). The CDR3 protein is CASSYGAGGEQYF. Here the CDR3 DNA reads TGTGCCAGCAGTTACGGGGCGGGAGGCGAGCAGTACTTC.

This clonotype was seen repeatedly, ten times or more. This may arise from a read error, as a much more abundant clone is one base away. The rearrangement uses TRBV6-5 and TRBJ2-1; D is possibly TRBD1 or TRBD2 (6 bases each). Gene TRBJ2-7 matches the end of the DNA better, so the J call may be wrong. Germline V gene lookup returns CDR1 MNHEY and CDR2 SVGAGI. The CDR3 spans 14 residues. The CDR3 loop reads CASSRGRPYNEQYF. In DNA, the CDR3 is TGTGCCAGCAGCCGGGGGCGCCCCTACAATGAGCAGTACTTC.

The chain employs TRBV25-1 and TRBJ2-5, with TRBD1 identical over 9 bases. With 5 bases clipped from V and 13 bases from J, the junction kept 17 bases outside the gene matches. The CDR3 contains 15 residues. Germline CDR1 reads MGHDK; CDR2 reads SYGVNS. CDR3 DNA sequence: TGTGCCAGCAGTTCAGGCCCGGGACAGGGATATCGAGGGTACTTC. Its protein is CASSSGPGQGYRGYF.

On this clonotype: At one boundary the junction diverges from the germline segment, which might be a read error. The chain uses TRBV13 and TRBJ2-7; no reliable D call. CDR1 and CDR2 from the germline V gene are PRHDT and FYEKMQ (reference sequence). The CDR3 spans 12 residues. The DNA for the CDR3 is TGTGCCAGGAGCTTAGGATACTACGAGCAGTACTTC. This sequence encodes CARSLGYYEQYF.

V and J are TRBV14 and TRBJ2-7, with D tentatively TRBD1 (6 bases). Germline CDR1 SGHDN, CDR2 FVKESK. Trimming took off 6 bases at V and 3 bases at J, with 12 bases between the two ends. The CDR3 loop spans 13 amino acids. CDR3 loop: CASSQGFYYEQYF. The CDR3 DNA is TGTGCCAGCAGTCAGGGGTTCTACTACGAGCAGTACTTC.

This chain uses TRBV30 with TRBJ2-7, with TRBD2 matching over 8 bases. The J call is uncertain, as TRBJ2-5 better fits the DNA end. The CDR3 is 14 residues long. CDR1 is GTSNPN and CDR2 is SVGIG in the germline V gene (reference sequence). In nucleotides, the CDR3 is TGTGCCACCTGGAATAGCGGGGCCGGGGAGACCCAGTACTTC. Its protein is CATWNSGAGETQYF.

On this clonotype itself: This clone may be a read error of a much larger clone one base away. This chain links TRBV29-1 with TRBJ2-5; TRBD2 might be the D (6 bases). The end of the DNA aligns better with TRBJ2-1, so the J call may be wrong. CDR1 is SQVTM, CDR2 ANQGSEA, per germline. This CDR3 spans 13 amino acids. CDR3 DNA sequence: TGCAGCGTTGGCAGGGACTCCCAAGAGACCCAGTTCTTC. Protein sequence: CSVGRDSQETQFF.

This clonotype was observed at least ten times. The chain carries TRBV6-5 and TRBJ1-1; TRBD1 is a possible D gene (5 bases). The germline V and J ends were trimmed by 0 bases and 2 bases, with 10 bases remaining between them. The CDR3 is made up of 15 amino acids. The germline V gene encodes CDR1 MNHEY and CDR2 SVGAGI. The CDR3 sequence: CASSYSPGLNTEAFF. The DNA of the CDR3 is TGTGCCAGCAGTTACTCTCCGGGGCTTAACACTGAAGCTTTCTTT.

The chain has TRBV12-3 or TRBV12-4 and TRBJ2-3; perhaps TRBD2 as D (5 bases). This CDR3 has 14 residues. V lost 3 bases and J lost 7, with 14 bases in between. The CDR3 region has the DNA TGTGCCAGCAGTTTCGGTGGGAGAGCAAATACGCAGTATTTT. Amino acids: CASSFGGRANTQYF.

This chain joins TRBV20-1 and TRBJ2-2; unclear D gene. The V end was cut by 6 bases, the J end by 1 base, with 15 bases between. The CDR3 loop spans 15 amino acids. Germline V gene data show CDR1 as DFQATT and CDR2 as SNEGSKA (reference sequence). CDR3 nucleotide sequence: TGCAGTGCGATAGTCGGGCAGGTGAACACCGGGGAGCTGTTTTTT. Protein sequence: CSAIVGQVNTGELFF.

This clonotype was seen at least ten times. The DNA of the CDR3 is TGCAGTGCTAGGGGGGGTGTCCTAGATACGCAGTATTTT. It yields the protein CSARGGVLDTQYF. The rearrangement links TRBV20-1 to TRBJ2-3, with D maybe TRBD2 (6 bases). V dropped 3 bases and J dropped 5 bases, with 12 bases sitting between them. Germline V gives CDR1 DFQATT, CDR2 SNEGSKA (reference sequence). This CDR3 comprises 13 residues.

The chain recombines TRBV7-2 with TRBJ1-5; maybe TRBD1 (5 bases). Germline lookup yields CDR1 SGHTA and CDR2 FQGNSA. The length of the CDR3 is 15 residues. Trimming stripped 5 bases from V and 3 bases from J, with 14 bases between. The DNA for the CDR3 is TGTGCCAGCAGCCCGCGACAGACGATCAATCAGCCCCAGCATTTT. Translated, it gives CASSPRQTINQPQHF.

This chain connects TRBV5-1 to TRBJ2-4, with a possible D match to TRBD2 (6 bases). The DNA matches TRBJ2-7 better at its end, which makes the J call doubtful. CDR3 length: 14 residues. The germline CDR1 and CDR2 sequences are SGHRS and YFSETQ. CDR3 loop: CASSFSGATYEQYF. Here the CDR3 DNA reads TGCGCCAGCAGCTTTAGCGGAGCAACCTACGAGCAGTACTTC.

A remark on this clonotype: One base away lies a much larger clone, so this may be a sequencing read error. The V and J genes are TRBV2 and TRBJ2-5, with TRBD2 identical over 7 bases. CDR1 and CDR2 from the germline V gene are SNHLY and FYNNEI. CDR3 length: 14 amino acids. Trimming took 3 bases from V and 11 from J; bases not matched to a gene: 12. The CDR3 region has the DNA TGTGCCAGCAGTGACGAACTAGCGAATTCCGGGCAGTACTTC. Translated, it gives CASSDELANSGQYF.

This clonotype was observed a single time. This rearrangement joins TRBV7-9 to TRBJ1-1; possibly TRBD1 for D (5 bases). The V gene's germline CDR1 is SEHNR and CDR2 FQNEAQ (reference sequence). CDR3 length equals 13 residues. Trimming removed 1 base at V and 8 bases at J, with 11 bases between. CDR3 in amino acids: CASSLVGGSEAFF. The CDR3 coding sequence is TGTGCCAGCAGCTTAGTTGGGGGGAGCGAAGCTTTCTTT.

This clonotype was counted at least ten times. The V and J genes are TRBV28 and TRBJ2-7; 9 bases fit TRBD1. The V segment lost 5 bases and the J segment 3 bases; nucleotides outside the gene matches: 14. Germline CDR1 reads MDHEN; CDR2 reads SYDVKM. The CDR3 covers 17 residues. CDR3 bases: TGTGCCAGCAGTCTTGGGACAGGGCAAACTCAGGGCTACGAGCAGTACTTC. It encodes CASSLGTGQTQGYEQYF.

This clonotype was detected only a few times. This rearrangement joins TRBV5-1 to TRBJ2-1; the match to TRBD1 covers 8 bases. The junction had 7 bases not matched to a gene; V was cut back by 5 bases and J by 6 bases. The CDR3 has 14 amino acids. Germline V gives CDR1 SGHRS, CDR2 YFSETQ. CDR3 protein: CASRLQGVFNEQFF. The CDR3 DNA reads as TGCGCCAGCAGGCTACAGGGGGTTTTCAATGAGCAGTTCTTC.